A selection of T cell receptor beta chains follows, all from one sample in a study of blood T cell repertoires in COVID-19. Produced via immunoSEQ multiplex PCR; TCRdb's table is partial and in-frame only. In the table there are fewer than 50,000 clones, around 80% of which are singletons. The material sequenced was peripheral blood. These receptors originate from a man aged 65 to 79 with acute or convalescent COVID-19. Each CDR3 is given with its conserved first and last residue. The order of the fields is CDR3 length, D gene, J gene, clone size, V gene, CDR3 protein, CDR3 DNA. D genes are given only for firm matches. Size is stated for part of the rows, as once, few or many counts, or as a class when the clone is expanded.

14,NA,TRBJ1-5,NA,TRBV6-1,CASSEPGAGQPQHF,TGTGCCAGCAGTGAACCAGGGGCCGGGCAGCCCCAGCATTTT
16,NA,TRBJ1-1,NA,TRBV4-1,CASSPRMDIPNTEAFF,TGCGCCAGCAGCCCGAGAATGGACATACCAAACACTGAAGCTTTCTTT
13,TRBD1,TRBJ1-1,NA,TRBV19,CASDNRGGTEAFF,TGTGCCAGTGATAACAGGGGAGGCACTGAAGCTTTCTTT
13,NA,TRBJ1-3,NA,TRBV30,CAWSVGGPNTIYF,TGTGCCTGGAGTGTGGGGGGGCCGAACACCATATATTTT
14,NA,TRBJ1-5,NA,TRBV7-2,CASSLSRHDQPQHF,TGTGCCAGCAGCTTATCCCGACACGATCAGCCCCAGCATTTT
14,NA,TRBJ1-2,NA,TRBV9,CASSVGRHNYGYTF,TGTGCCAGCAGCGTAGGCAGGCATAACTATGGCTACACCTTC
14,TRBD2,TRBJ2-7,NA,TRBV5-1,CASSLDRGVYEQYF,TGCGCCAGCAGCTTGGATCGGGGGGTCTACGAGCAGTACTTC
14,NA,TRBJ2-7,NA,TRBV11-2,CASTESPGTYEQYF,TGTGCCAGCACCGAGTCCCCAGGTACCTACGAGCAGTACTTC
16,TRBD2,TRBJ2-6,NA,TRBV2,CASSTLRGAGANVLTF,TGTGCCAGCAGCACCCTACGGGGGGCTGGGGCCAACGTCCTGACTTTC
16,TRBD2,TRBJ2-2,NA,TRBV7-2,CASSSGLAGGTGELFF,TGTGCCAGCAGCTCGGGACTAGCGGGGGGCACCGGGGAGCTGTTTTTT
13,NA,TRBJ1-2,NA,TRBV6-5,CASSTKRSYGYTF,TGTGCCAGCAGTACTAAGAGAAGCTATGGCTACACCTTC
15,NA,TRBJ1-2,NA,TRBV19,CASSITPPGNYGYTF,TGTGCCAGTAGTATAACCCCGCCCGGGAACTATGGCTACACCTTC
14,NA,TRBJ1-2,NA,TRBV5-8,CASSFSRLNYGYTF,TGTGCCAGCAGCTTCAGTAGACTTAACTATGGCTACACCTTC
15,NA,TRBJ1-1,few,TRBV5-4,CASSLQGRRRTEAFF,TGTGCCAGCAGCTTGCAGGGGCGGAGAAGGACTGAAGCTTTCTTT
13,NA,TRBJ2-7,NA,TRBV27,CASSLLGPYEQYF,TGTGCCAGCAGTTTACTAGGTCCCTACGAGCAGTACTTC
14,NA,TRBJ2-2,NA,TRBV6-2/TRBV6-3,CASSYGGYTGELFF,TGTGCCAGCAGTTACGGAGGATACACCGGGGAGCTGTTTTTT
13,NA,TRBJ1-1,NA,TRBV27,CASSLDFYTEAFF,TGTGCCAGCAGCTTAGACTTCTACACTGAAGCTTTCTTT
12,TRBD1,TRBJ1-2,NA,TRBV6-6,CASSSDRASYTF,TGTGCCAGCAGTTCGGACAGGGCTAGCTACACCTTC
13,NA,TRBJ1-1,NA,TRBV10-1,CASSGTRNTEAFF,TGCGCCAGCTCCGGGACACGTAACACTGAAGCTTTCTTT
15,TRBD1,TRBJ1-5,NA,TRBV19,CASTPPGQRNQPQHF,TGTGCCAGTACCCCACCGGGACAGCGCAATCAGCCCCAGCATTTT
14,NA,TRBJ1-2,NA,TRBV3-1/TRBV3-2,CASSPDGANYGYTF,TGTGCCAGCAGCCCGGACGGGGCTAACTATGGCTACACCTTC
15,TRBD1,TRBJ2-3,NA,TRBV6-6,CASSYSGDRGDTQYF,TGTGCCAGCAGTTACTCCGGGGACAGGGGAGATACGCAGTATTTT
14,NA,TRBJ1-2,NA,TRBV9,CASSVEEGRYGYTF,TGTGCCAGCAGCGTAGAAGAGGGCCGGTATGGCTACACCTTC
13,NA,TRBJ1-5,NA,TRBV5-1,CASSPGEDQPQHF,TGCGCCAGCAGCCCCGGGGAGGATCAGCCCCAGCATTTT
14,NA,TRBJ1-5,NA,TRBV5-6,CASSFRGSNQPQHF,TGTGCCAGCAGCTTTAGGGGGAGCAATCAGCCCCAGCATTTT
16,TRBD2,TRBJ2-1,NA,TRBV19,CASSIGLAGPYNEQFF,TGTGCCAGTAGTATTGGGCTAGCGGGCCCCTACAATGAGCAGTTCTTC
13,NA,TRBJ2-2,once,TRBV6-5,CASSYSRNGELFF,TGTGCCAGCAGTTATTCGAGAAACGGGGAGCTGTTTTTT
15,TRBD1,TRBJ2-7,NA,TRBV11-2,CASSLDRTGGGEQYF,TGTGCCAGCAGCTTAGATAGGACAGGGGGCGGCGAGCAGTACTTC
17,TRBD1,TRBJ1-3,NA,TRBV4-1,CASSHVQGAFSGNTIYF,TGCGCCAGCAGCCATGTACAGGGGGCTTTCTCTGGAAACACCATATATTTT
15,TRBD2,TRBJ2-3,once,TRBV28,CASSRSGGAENTQYF,TGTGCCAGCAGTCGAAGCGGGGGGGCCGAGAATACGCAGTATTTT
16,NA,TRBJ2-7,NA,TRBV10-3,CAISESWIADSYEQYF,TGTGCCATCAGTGAGTCGTGGATAGCTGATAGCTACGAGCAGTACTTC
13,NA,TRBJ1-1,once,TRBV10-1,CASKSHMNTEAFF,TGCGCCAGCAAATCCCACATGAACACTGAAGCTTTCTTT
15,TRBD1,TRBJ1-2,NA,TRBV5-4,CASRGRQGLNYGYTF,TGTGCCAGCAGGGGAAGACAGGGGCTTAACTATGGCTACACCTTC
15,NA,TRBJ1-4,NA,TRBV27,CASSRNRRSNEKLFF,TGTGCCAGCAGTCGGAACAGGAGATCTAATGAAAAACTGTTTTTT
17,TRBD2,TRBJ2-4,NA,TRBV19,CASSSGTSGTSKNIQYF,TGTGCCAGTAGTTCCGGGACTAGCGGGACCTCCAAAAACATTCAGTACTTC
14,TRBD1,TRBJ1-5,NA,TRBV4-1,CASSLQGDNQPQHF,TGCGCCAGCAGCCTACAGGGGGACAATCAGCCCCAGCATTTT
17,NA,TRBJ2-1,NA,TRBV11-2,CASSLGPMESSYNEQFF,TGTGCCAGCAGCTTAGGCCCCATGGAGAGCTCCTACAATGAGCAGTTCTTC
16,NA,TRBJ2-2,NA,TRBV10-3,CAISESLGDYTGELFF,TGTGCCATCAGTGAGTCACTCGGTGACTACACCGGGGAGCTGTTTTTT
15,NA,TRBJ2-7,few,TRBV9,CASSVGDGQTYEQYF,TGTGCCAGCAGCGTAGGGGATGGACAGACCTACGAGCAGTACTTC
11,NA,TRBJ2-7,NA,TRBV5-1,CASSSDYEQYF,TGCGCCAGCAGCTCAGACTACGAGCAGTACTTC